The 12 T cell receptor beta chains given below trace back to one sample, sequenced in a study of T cells in Graves' hyperthyroidism and ophthalmopathy. Using RNA transcripts as the source, TCR beta CDR3 regions were amplified. Researchers ran a first-round RT-PCR on the TCR CDR3 using the HTBI primer set. TCRdb re-derived calls from the multiplex PCR reads in MiXCR, one entry per CDR3 protein. The sample has 350,000 or so distinct CDR3 sequences, over 15% seen once. The source material was blood. Source of these receptors: a woman in her forties or fifties with Graves' hyperthyroidism.

The CDR3 is CAISGIAGGSPQFF. As DNA, the CDR3 is TGTGCCATCAGCGGAATAGCGGGGGGCTCTCCCCAGTTCTTC. V usage is TRBV10-3 and J usage is TRBJ2-1; 10 positions match TRBD2. CDR3 length: 14 residues. The V gene's germline CDR1 is ENHRY and CDR2 SYGVKD. V shed 6 bases, J shed 13 bases, and the junction held 12 bases outside the gene matches.

This clonotype was observed many times. The chain combines TRBV30 with TRBJ2-3; D may be TRBD2 (6 bases). This CDR3 region has 13 residues. The V end lost 4 bases, the J end lost 5 bases, and 13 bases lay between the germline ends. CDR1 is GTSNPN and CDR2 is SVGIG in the germline V gene (reference sequence). The CDR3 bases are TGTGCCTGGACCCGACCCGGGGGAGATACGCAGTATTTT. Translation: CAWTRPGGDTQYF. The full variable domain, its missing parts supplied by reference TRBV30 and TRBJ2-3, is SQTIHQWPATLVQPVGSPLSLECTVEGTSNPNLYWYRQAAGRGLQLLFYSVGIGQISSEVPQNLSASRPQDRQFILSSKKLLLSDSGFYLCAWTRPGGDTQYFGPGTRLTVL.

In this sample, this clonotype turned up a few times. This chain connects TRBV4-1 to TRBJ2-5; no definite D call. This CDR3 has 14 amino acids. The germline V gene has CDR1 MGHRA and CDR2 YSYEKL. V gave up 4 bases and J gave up 2 bases, with 11 bases separating them. For the CDR3, the DNA is TGCGCCAGCAGCCCAATAGGCGGACAAGAGACCCAGTACTTC. Its protein is CASSPIGGQETQYF.

This clonotype appeared a few times. The genes are TRBV6-2 or TRBV6-3 and TRBJ1-5; TRBD1 might be the D (6 bases). V was trimmed by 5 bases and J by 6 bases, leaving 17 bases between them. This CDR3 is built from 15 residues. The germline CDR1 and CDR2 sequences are MNHEY and SVGEGT. For the CDR3, the DNA is TGTGCCAGCAGTACAGCAGGGGCCTGGGGTCAGCCCCAGCATTTT. Its protein is CASSTAGAWGQPQHF.

This clonotype was observed at least ten times. The chain links TRBV12-3 or TRBV12-4 to TRBJ2-2; 9 positions agree with TRBD1. V lost 2 bases to trimming and J lost 5 bases; unmatched junction nucleotides: 6. The CDR3 is made up of 16 amino acids. The CDR3 protein is CASSLSWDRETGELFF. CDR3 bases: TGTGCCAGCAGTTTATCCTGGGACAGGGAAACCGGGGAGCTGTTTTTT.

This clonotype was observed many times. The chain has TRBV12-3 or TRBV12-4 and TRBJ1-1, with D uncertain. The V end was cut by 3 bases, the J end by 0 bases, with 8 bases between. The CDR3 consists of 14 residues. As DNA, the CDR3 is TGTGCCAGCAGTTTGGGAGCTATGAACACTGAAGCTTTCTTT. Translated: CASSLGAMNTEAFF.

In this sample, this clonotype turned up many times. The V call is TRBV7-8, the J call TRBJ2-5; the D gene is possibly TRBD2 (5 bases). This CDR3 has 18 residues. Trimming left V 5 bases short and J 2 bases short, with 24 bases between. CDR1 is SGHVS, CDR2 FQNEAQ, per germline. This CDR3 is CASSPHQDLLAAQETQYF. In DNA form, the CDR3 reads TGTGCCAGCAGCCCCCACCAAGACCTTCTAGCCGCACAAGAGACCCAGTACTTC.

The chain uses TRBV20-1 and TRBJ2-1; TRBD2 agrees at 8 bases. CDR1 DFQATT and CDR2 SNEGSKA come from the germline V gene (reference sequence). J was trimmed by 5 bases and V by 3 bases; bases with no gene match: 3. The CDR3 has 13 amino acids. The CDR3 bases are TGCAGTGCTAGTAAACTAGCGGACAATGAGCAGTTCTTC. Its translation is CSASKLADNEQFF.

There are many counts of this clonotype. The chain recombines TRBV20-1 with TRBJ2-5; either TRBD1 or TRBD2 may fit D (5 bases each). V was clipped by 4 bases and J by 5 bases, with 17 bases between them. CDR1 DFQATT and CDR2 SNEGSKA come from the germline V gene (reference sequence). The length of the CDR3 is 14 residues. The CDR3 loop reads CSATQRGIGETQYF. In nucleotides, the CDR3 is TGCAGTGCTACTCAGAGGGGCATAGGGGAGACCCAGTACTTC.

CDR3 DNA sequence: TGCGCCAGCAGCTTGTCTTCGGTGGAGCTGTTTTTT. Its translation is CASSLSSVELFF. The chain is built from TRBV5-1 and TRBJ2-2; no clear D gene. Trimming stripped 1 base from V and 10 bases from J, with 8 bases between. Germline V gene sequence: CDR1 SGHRS, CDR2 YFSETQ. CDR3 length equals 12 residues. Combining the CDR3 with reference TRBV5-1 and TRBJ2-2 gives the whole variable domain KAGVTQTPRYLIKTRGQQVTLSCSPISGHRSVSWYQQTPGQGLQFLFEYFSETQRNKGNFPGRFSGRQFSNSRSEMNVSTLELGDSALYLCASSLSSVELFFGEGSRLTVL.

This clonotype appeared a few times. A much larger clone differs by one base, so this may be a read error. J is TRBJ2-1 and V is TRBV3-1, with a tentative D call TRBD2 (5 bases). The CDR3 contains 15 residues. Trimming took 1 base from V and 8 from J, leaving 15 bases between them. Germline assignment: CDR1 LGHDT and CDR2 YNNKEL (reference sequence). The CDR3: CASSQGSGFKDEQFF. The CDR3 DNA follows: TGTGCCAGCAGCCAAGGTTCGGGGTTTAAGGATGAGCAGTTCTTC.

This clonotype was detected only a few times. The CDR3 bases are TGTGCCAGCAGGTCCGGACTAGCGGGGCTAGACGAGCAGTACTTC. Protein: CASRSGLAGLDEQYF. The chain combines TRBV27 with TRBJ2-7, with 12 bases matching TRBD2. CDR1 MNHEY and CDR2 SMNVEV come from the germline V gene (reference sequence). The CDR3 is 15 amino acids. Trimming at V came to 6 bases and at J to 5 bases, leaving 8 bases not matched to a gene.